A selection of T cell receptor beta chains follows, all from one sample in a study of human T cells and chemical hapten exposure. MiXCR was run by TCRdb on the RACE reads, yielding one entry per CDR3 protein. This sample yields about 120,000 distinct CDR3 sequences, of which 10% to 12% are seen a single time; around 2.2% belongs to the top ten. The material was whole blood, obtained in connection with sensitization to the hapten diphenylcyclopropenone (DPC). The receptor source for this set is a woman between 45 and 65 years old with alopecia areata. Some clones in this sample may be carry-over from other donors' samples. Both conserved end residues are trimmed from each CDR3. Fields, in order: V gene, J gene, CDR3 protein.

V gene: TRBV7-2; J gene: TRBJ2-1; CDR3 protein: ASSLTPSSYNEQF
V gene: TRBV7-9; J gene: TRBJ2-5; CDR3 protein: ASSLALAGQETQY
V gene: TRBV20-1; J gene: TRBJ1-6; CDR3 protein: SASLGTGDHLH
V gene: TRBV20-1; J gene: TRBJ2-7; CDR3 protein: SARDQRTGRSYEQY
V gene: TRBV24-1; J gene: TRBJ2-2; CDR3 protein: ATRRPNGELF
V gene: TRBV29-1; J gene: TRBJ1-1; CDR3 protein: SVPGWRGEAF
V gene: TRBV7-8; J gene: TRBJ2-3; CDR3 protein: ASSPTGGRDTQY
V gene: TRBV7-2; J gene: TRBJ1-4; CDR3 protein: ASSLADWRGKLF
V gene: TRBV20-1; J gene: TRBJ1-5; CDR3 protein: SASHRGLDQPQH
V gene: TRBV7-2; J gene: TRBJ1-5; CDR3 protein: ASNLEIVGTGSNQPQH
V gene: TRBV7-6; J gene: TRBJ1-1; CDR3 protein: ASSFSVPQSMGGQLNTEAF
V gene: TRBV18; J gene: TRBJ1-5; CDR3 protein: ASSLTTQGAGNQPQH
V gene: TRBV5-5; J gene: TRBJ2-7; CDR3 protein: ASSLGGTADYEQY
V gene: TRBV20-1; J gene: TRBJ1-1; CDR3 protein: SASDTSRITEAF
V gene: TRBV6-5; J gene: TRBJ2-1; CDR3 protein: ASSYGQGGYNEQF
V gene: TRBV4-3; J gene: TRBJ2-7; CDR3 protein: ASSQGAGGTYEQY
V gene: TRBV4-2; J gene: TRBJ2-7; CDR3 protein: ASSRDGTVSATAYEQY
V gene: TRBV6-2/TRBV6-3; J gene: TRBJ1-5; CDR3 protein: ASSYWDNQPQH
V gene: TRBV27; J gene: TRBJ1-2; CDR3 protein: ASSWDVTNYGYT
V gene: TRBV12-3/TRBV12-4; J gene: TRBJ2-4; CDR3 protein: ASSFGLAKNIQY
V gene: TRBV5-6; J gene: TRBJ2-7; CDR3 protein: ASSLGLQESPYEQY
V gene: TRBV3-1; J gene: TRBJ2-7; CDR3 protein: ASSQEIRSREQY
V gene: TRBV4-3; J gene: TRBJ2-3; CDR3 protein: ASSQEWTSGTDTQY
V gene: TRBV28; J gene: TRBJ2-1; CDR3 protein: ASRALAGAYNEQF
V gene: TRBV30; J gene: TRBJ2-7; CDR3 protein: AWSSGAYEQY
V gene: TRBV20-1; J gene: TRBJ1-3; CDR3 protein: SAFGMAGNTIY
V gene: TRBV29-1; J gene: TRBJ2-2; CDR3 protein: SARPLAGGTGELF
V gene: TRBV27; J gene: TRBJ2-7; CDR3 protein: ASSLWKGGSSYEQY